The 28 T cell receptor beta chains presented below share a single source sample, sequenced in a study of shared T cell receptors in the human thymus. Profiling relied on immunoSEQ multiplex PCR, and the TCRdb table lists in-frame clones only, not all of them. The table shows over 450,000 clones, with around 78% occurring only once. These data were also reused for a study on human thymus T cells.

The sequencing input was thymocytes. The receptors derive from a boy under two years old with a congenital heart defect.

The rearrangement joins TRBV2 to TRBJ2-7; TRBD2 might be the D (6 bases). There are 16 residues in the CDR3. Trimming took off 4 bases at V and 6 bases at J, with 22 bases between the two ends. Per the germline V gene, CDR1 is SNHLY and CDR2 is FYNNEI. CDR3 in DNA: TGTGCCAGCAGTGTCGGGGGAGCCGCCGCGAGGGGCGAGCAGTACTTC. It translates to CASSVGGAAARGEQYF.

The chain links TRBV25-1 to TRBJ1-2, with unresolved D. Germline V gene sequence: CDR1 MGHDK, CDR2 SYGVNS. V lost 2 bases and J 7 bases, leaving 17 bases between the germline ends. The CDR3 has 15 residues. This CDR3 is CASSEMAAVRGGYTF. The CDR3 region has the DNA TGTGCCAGCAGTGAAATGGCGGCAGTCAGAGGTGGCTACACCTTC.

DNA of the CDR3: TGTGCCAGCAGCCCCTTTGCGTTTATCGGGGGAATGGACACTGAAGCTTTCTTT. It yields the protein CASSPFAFIGGMDTEAFF. The V gene is TRBV27, the J gene TRBJ1-1; tentatively, D is TRBD1 (5 bases). This CDR3 is 18 amino acids long. The germline CDR1 and CDR2 sequences are MNHEY and SMNVEV (reference sequence). Trimming removed 6 bases at V and 3 bases at J, with 26 bases between.

This chain links TRBV4-2 with TRBJ1-2, with TRBD1 matching 11 bases. V lost 4 bases to trimming and J lost 7 bases; unmatched junction nucleotides: 8. Germline CDR1 and CDR2: LGHNA and YNFKEQ. CDR3 length equals 15 residues. The CDR3: CASSRPGQGVGGYTF. The CDR3 DNA follows: TGTGCCAGCAGCCGCCCGGGACAGGGGGTCGGTGGCTACACCTTC.

The chain recombines TRBV12-5 with TRBJ1-2; D gene uncertain. Germline V gene sequence: CDR1 LGHNT, CDR2 FRNRAP. V lost 2 bases and J lost 8, with 6 bases in between. The CDR3 has 11 amino acids. In DNA form, the CDR3 reads TGTGCTAGTGGTTTGCGAGGGGGCTACACCTTC. It specifies CASGLRGGYTF.

The chain employs TRBV14 and TRBJ2-2, with 12 bases that match TRBD2. The CDR3 spans 18 residues. Germline assignment: CDR1 SGHDN and CDR2 FVKESK. V trimming: 0 bases; J trimming: 6 bases; junction bases outside the gene matches: 8. In DNA form, the CDR3 reads TGTGCCAGCAGCCAAGAGGCCCCCACTAGCGGGAGGCCCGGGGAGCTGTTTTTT. Amino acids: CASSQEAPTSGRPGELFF.

The rearrangement uses TRBV9 and TRBJ2-1; 8 nucleotides agree with TRBD2. In germline, CDR1 is SGDLS, CDR2 YYNGEE. This CDR3 comprises 15 residues. The trim removed 3 bases at V and 8 bases at J, leaving 10 bases unmatched. The DNA for the CDR3 is TGTGCCAGCAGCGGGACTAGCAGGGTAGTCTATGAGCAGTTCTTC. This codes for CASSGTSRVVYEQFF.

This chain connects TRBV4-1 to TRBJ2-7; 9 bases agree with TRBD2. V gave up 4 bases and J gave up 0 bases; unmatched junction bases: 10. From germline, CDR1 is MGHRA and CDR2 YSYEKL. The CDR3 has 17 amino acids. In nucleotides, the CDR3 is TGCGCCAGCAGCCGCATCCCCAGCGGGGGGAGCTCCTACGAGCAGTACTTC. Amino acid sequence: CASSRIPSGGSSYEQYF.

This clone was detected a few times. This chain joins TRBV18 and TRBJ1-1; 7 bases map to TRBD1. The CDR3 is 14 residues long. The ends lost 4 bases at V and 2 bases at J; junction bases unmatched: 4. Germline CDR1 and CDR2: KGHSH and LQKENI. The CDR3: CASSRDRDNTEAFF. The CDR3 nucleotides are TGTGCCAGCTCACGGGACAGAGATAACACTGAAGCTTTCTTT.

The genes are TRBV20-1 and TRBJ1-2, with no clear D. This CDR3 region has 11 residues. The ends were cut back, 7 bases at V and 5 bases at J, with 11 bases in the middle. In germline, CDR1 is DFQATT, CDR2 SNEGSKA (reference sequence). The CDR3 DNA reads TGCAGTGTCCGGGTGTTTTATGGCTACACCTTC. This sequence encodes CSVRVFYGYTF.

This clone was detected only once. The chain joins TRBV18 to TRBJ2-6, with TRBD1 identical over 9 bases. CDR1 is KGHSH and CDR2 is LQKENI in the germline V gene. CDR3 length: 20 residues. The junction had 16 bases not matched to a gene; V was cut back by 6 bases and J by 1 base. CDR3 amino acids: CASSSHDEDRGGSGANVLTF. Here the CDR3 DNA reads TGTGCCAGCTCCTCACACGATGAGGACAGGGGTGGATCTGGGGCCAACGTCCTGACTTTC.

The chain links TRBV11-2 to TRBJ1-5; D remains unclear. Between the trimmed V and J ends, which lost 2 bases and 6 bases, there was a span of 11 bases. Germline loops: CDR1 SGHAT, CDR2 FQNNGV. The CDR3 has 14 residues. CDR3 sequence reads: CASSLRPEGQPQHF. CDR3 DNA: TGTGCCAGCAGCTTAAGGCCAGAGGGTCAGCCCCAGCATTTT.

This clone occurred once. V is TRBV4-3 and J is TRBJ2-3; D possibly corresponds to TRBD2 (5 bases). The CDR3 is 17 residues long. The V and J ends lost 1 base and 0 bases respectively, with 14 bases between them. CDR1 is LGHNA and CDR2 is YSLEER in the germline V gene. This CDR3 reads CASSQVGGGKSTDTQYF. CDR3 DNA: TGCGCCAGCAGCCAAGTAGGAGGCGGTAAGAGCACAGATACGCAGTATTTT.

CDR3 amino acids: CASSQIAGGRWTGELFF. The CDR3 bases are TGCGCCAGCAGCCAGATAGCGGGAGGGCGCTGGACCGGGGAGCTGTTTTTT. The genes are TRBV4-1 and TRBJ2-2; 11 nucleotides line up with TRBD2. This CDR3 comprises 17 residues. The junction had 8 bases not matched to a gene; V was cut back by 3 bases and J by 5 bases. The V gene's germline CDR1 is MGHRA and CDR2 YSYEKL.

The CDR3 DNA is TGTGCCAGCAGCCAGGAACAGGGGGCTGACGAGACCCAGTACTTC. Its protein product is CASSQEQGADETQYF. The chain recombines TRBV14 with TRBJ2-5; 9 bases fit TRBD1. Germline V lookup: CDR1 SGHDN, CDR2 FVKESK. V was clipped by 3 bases and J by 5 bases; unmatched bases: 7. This CDR3 region has 15 residues.

The chain joins TRBV6-5 to TRBJ2-2; 7 positions match TRBD2. Germline CDR1 MNHEY, CDR2 SVGAGI. CDR3 length: 15 amino acids. The V gene end was trimmed by 7 bases and the J gene end by 2 bases; junction bases not matched to a gene: 7. The CDR3 protein is CASKGRDYNTGELFF. The DNA for the CDR3 is TGTGCCAGCAAGGGGCGGGACTATAACACCGGGGAGCTGTTTTTT.

The rearrangement uses TRBV10-1 and TRBJ2-7; 11 nucleotides line up with TRBD2. Germline trimming cut 0 bases from V and 2 bases from J; bases unmatched to any gene: 15. Germline lookup yields CDR1 WNHNN and CDR2 SYGVQD (reference sequence). This CDR3 has 20 amino acids. This chain's CDR3 is CASSESIRGRTSGPPYEQYF. DNA for the CDR3: TGCGCCAGCAGTGAGTCGATAAGGGGACGGACTAGCGGGCCCCCCTACGAGCAGTACTTC.

This chain links TRBV9 with TRBJ2-3; 8 bases agree with TRBD2. With V trimmed by 0 bases and J by 6 bases, 12 bases remained unmatched. Germline CDR1 reads SGDLS; CDR2 reads YYNGEE. CDR3 length: 17 residues. CDR3 in amino acids: CASSVEVLAGSGDTQYF. For the CDR3, the DNA is TGTGCCAGCAGCGTAGAGGTCCTAGCGGGCTCGGGGGATACGCAGTATTTT.

The CDR3 bases are TGCGCCAGCAGCTTTGGGACAGGGGGTTTGAACACTGAAGCTTTCTTT. It codes for CASSFGTGGLNTEAFF. This chain links TRBV5-1 with TRBJ1-1; 11 nucleotides line up with TRBD1. The CDR3 covers 16 residues. J was trimmed by 0 bases and V by 2 bases; bases with no gene match: 3. CDR1 and CDR2 (germline): SGHRS, YFSETQ.

The V call is TRBV4-2, the J call TRBJ2-5; the D is unclear. CDR3 length: 15 amino acids. The germline V and J ends were trimmed by 2 bases and 5 bases, with 15 bases remaining between them. In germline, CDR1 is LGHNA, CDR2 YNFKEQ. The CDR3 nucleotides are TGTGCCAGCAGCCAAAGGTACAGAGCATACGAGACCCAGTACTTC. Protein: CASSQRYRAYETQYF.

The rearrangement uses TRBV4-2 and TRBJ2-5; perhaps TRBD2 as D (5 bases). TRBJ2-7 explains the end of the DNA better; the J call may be wrong. This CDR3 region has 13 residues. Germline values: CDR1 LGHNA, CDR2 YNFKEQ. The CDR3 bases are TGTGCCAGCAGCCAAGAAGGAGGCTACGAGCAGTACTTC. This encodes CASSQEGGYEQYF.

This chain uses TRBV15 with TRBJ1-1, with 7 nucleotides matching TRBD1. The length of the CDR3 is 16 residues. Germline CDR1 is LNHNV and CDR2 is YYDKDF (reference sequence). V was pared by 0 bases and J by 1 base, with 5 bases of the junction left unmatched. CDR3 region: CATSRDLGGRNTEAFF. For the CDR3, the DNA is TGTGCCACCAGCAGAGATTTAGGGGGCAGGAACACTGAAGCTTTCTTT.

V usage is TRBV5-4 and J usage is TRBJ2-1; TRBD1 aligns across 12 bases. Looked up from germline, CDR1 is SGHNT and CDR2 is YYREEE (reference sequence). V lost 4 bases, J lost 2 bases, and 13 bases stayed unmatched. The CDR3 is 19 amino acids. CDR3 amino acids: CASSLTGTGGRPAYNEQFF. CDR3 bases: TGTGCCAGCAGCCTTACCGGGACAGGGGGCCGTCCTGCCTACAATGAGCAGTTCTTC.

This clone was counted a few times. CDR3 loop: CASRPTDLTDTQYF. CDR3 sequence (DNA): TGTGCCAGCAGACCTACAGACCTCACAGATACGCAGTATTTT. The chain couples TRBV27 to TRBJ2-3; D is ambiguous. The CDR3 has 14 residues. Per germline, CDR1 MNHEY and CDR2 SMNVEV (reference sequence). Trimming removed 6 bases from V and 2 bases from J, with 12 bases in between.

This chain links TRBV11-3 with TRBJ2-7; perhaps TRBD2 as D (6 bases). Looked up from germline, CDR1 is SGHNT and CDR2 is YENEEA. The CDR3 is 15 amino acids. Trimming pared 1 base from V and 2 bases from J, leaving 12 bases between. CDR3 nucleotide sequence: TGTGCCAGCAGCTTAGGTCAGGAGGGGCCCTACGAGCAGTACTTC. Translated: CASSLGQEGPYEQYF.

The chain links TRBV9 to TRBJ2-3, with D unclear. CDR1 is SGDLS, CDR2 YYNGEE, per germline. Trimming took off 3 bases at V and 2 bases at J, with 10 bases between the two ends. This CDR3 spans 14 amino acids. CDR3 region: CASSASLNTDTQYF. In DNA form, the CDR3 reads TGTGCCAGCAGCGCCTCACTAAACACAGATACGCAGTATTTT.

The rearrangement uses TRBV6-4 and TRBJ2-2; 9 positions match TRBD1. The CDR3 extends over 14 amino acids. V lost 5 bases to trimming and J lost 7 bases; unmatched junction nucleotides: 5. Germline V gives CDR1 MRHNA, CDR2 SNTAGT. CDR3: CASSRQGEDGELFF. CDR3 nucleotide sequence: TGTGCCAGCAGTAGACAGGGGGAAGACGGGGAGCTGTTTTTT.

Written as DNA, the CDR3 is TGTGCCAGCAGCCGTCGGACTAGCGGGCAGAGAAAGGACGGAGGAGAGACCCAGTACTTC. As protein: CASSRRTSGQRKDGGETQYF. The rearrangement joins TRBV28 to TRBJ2-5; 11 bases map to TRBD2. CDR3 length: 20 residues. The V gene end was trimmed by 6 bases and the J gene end by 4 bases; junction bases not matched to a gene: 22. The V gene's germline CDR1 is MDHEN and CDR2 SYDVKM.